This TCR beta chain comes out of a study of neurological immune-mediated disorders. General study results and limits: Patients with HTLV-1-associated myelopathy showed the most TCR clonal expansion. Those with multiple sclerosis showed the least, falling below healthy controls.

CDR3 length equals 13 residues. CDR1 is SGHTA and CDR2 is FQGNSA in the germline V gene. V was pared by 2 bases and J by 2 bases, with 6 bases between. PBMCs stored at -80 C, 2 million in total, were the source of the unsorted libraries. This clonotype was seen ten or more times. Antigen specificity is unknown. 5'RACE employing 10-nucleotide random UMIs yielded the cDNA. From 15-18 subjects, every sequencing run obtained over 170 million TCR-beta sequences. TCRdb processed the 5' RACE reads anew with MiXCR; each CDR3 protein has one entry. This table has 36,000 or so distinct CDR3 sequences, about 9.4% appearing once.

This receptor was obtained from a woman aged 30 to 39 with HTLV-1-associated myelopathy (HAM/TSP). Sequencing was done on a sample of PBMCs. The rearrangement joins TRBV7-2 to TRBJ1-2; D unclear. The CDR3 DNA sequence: TGTGCCAGCAGCTTAAACGGGAACTATGGCTACACCTTC. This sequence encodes CASSLNGNYGYTF.